The present TCR beta chain was sequenced within a study of blood T cell repertoires in COVID-19. Whole-study context: Nucleic acid was either cDNA or gDNA, and it came from T cells, B-cell-depleted T cells, or PBMCs.

Some clones are missing from TCRdb's copy, which holds only in-frame ones; the method was immunoSEQ multiplex PCR. The sample has approximately 330,000 clones; around 87% are singletons. CDR3 length: 13 amino acids. Germline V lookup: CDR1 SGHDT, CDR2 YYEEEE. The V end lost 2 bases, the J end lost 7 bases, and 10 bases lay between the germline ends. Sequenced material: peripheral blood. This chain connects TRBV5-6 to TRBJ1-5; tentatively, D is TRBD1 (6 bases). The source is a woman in her 50s with active or convalescent COVID-19. The CDR3 nucleotides are TGTGCCAGCAGCTTACAGGGACACCAGCCCCAGCATTTT. This translates into CASSLQGHQPQHF.